The sequence of this T cell receptor (beta chain) was determined in a study of response to subunit inactivated influenza vaccine. Overall study results and limits: It was suggested by the authors that few new T cells are recruited by each seasonal influenza vaccination.

This clonotype was counted between two and nine times. No antigen is known for it. Using its own MiXCR run on the RT-PCR reads, TCRdb lists one record per CDR3 protein. This sample has about 540,000 distinct CDR3 sequences; under 25% occur once, and the top ten carry 2.8%. The CDR3 consists of 12 residues. CDR1 SGHDT and CDR2 YYEEEE come from the germline V gene. V shed 5 bases and J shed 5 bases, with 10 bases lying between them. The same sample was also used in a study of T cells expressing NK-cell markers. In that study: In generating TCR beta cDNA, 5'RACE template switching with UMIs was used. Sequencing covered eight donors, seven HCMV-seropositive and one seronegative. A handful of donors showed these clonotypes also leading the CD3+CD56-NKG2C+ fraction.

This clonotype was obtained from a man aged 50 or older who received an inactivated influenza vaccine. The source was CD4+ T cells sorted from PBMCs, collected roughly 13 days after vaccination. The chain combines TRBV5-6 with TRBJ1-2; D gene ambiguous. The CDR3 loop is CASRRTEYGYTF. In nucleotides, the CDR3 is TGTGCCAGCAGGCGTACAGAATATGGCTACACCTTC.